The sequence of this T cell receptor (beta chain) was determined in a study of human T cells and chemical hapten exposure. Overall study results and limits: Alopecia affecting every donor means their immune response may not match healthy people's.

Attachment of unique molecular identifiers to individual cDNA molecules was performed in the library. Each CDR3 protein gets one entry after TCRdb re-called the RACE reads with MiXCR. The sample has 95,000 or so distinct CDR3 sequences, about 10% seen once; the top ten hold roughly 3%. J was trimmed by 7 bases and V by 0 bases; bases with no gene match: 2. This CDR3 contains 14 residues. Germline V gene lookup returns CDR1 MNHEY and CDR2 SVGEGT. Note on this clonotype: Its antigen is unknown.

Indicated time point: patch test 2, 6 weeks after DPC sensitization. The treatment is: therapeutic diphenylcyclopropenone sensitization with weekly scalp DPC. Specimen: whole blood, collected in connection with sensitization to the hapten diphenylcyclopropenone (DPC). This receptor was taken from a woman aged 40 to 50 with alopecia areata. Some clones in this sample may be carry-over from other donors' samples. The gene calls are TRBV6-2 or TRBV6-3 and TRBJ1-1; 10 bases are shared with TRBD1. The CDR3 DNA is TGTGCCAGCAGTTACTCTGGGACAGGGGTTGAAGCTTTCTTT. It codes for CASSYSGTGVEAFF.